A single sample is the source of the 5 T cell receptor beta chains below, sequenced in a study of blood T cell repertoires in COVID-19. The repertoire was sequenced with immunoSEQ multiplex PCR; TCRdb's copy has only in-frame clones and lacks some. Seen here are 170,000 or so clones, 88% observed once, and the top ten hold roughly 9%. The sequencing input was PBMCs or T cells enriched from blood (not recorded which). Source of these receptors: a woman aged 18-35 years who had recovered from COVID-19.

The chain employs TRBV28 and TRBJ1-4, with a possible D match to TRBD1 (5 bases). V was cut by 10 bases and J by 8 bases, with 17 bases left in between. Germline CDR1 and CDR2: MDHEN and SYDVKM. The CDR3 loop spans 13 amino acids. The CDR3 loop is CAIYSGVEEKLFF. The DNA of the CDR3 is TGTGCCATTTACTCGGGGGTCGAAGAAAAACTGTTTTTT. The variable domain in full, completed from reference TRBV28 and TRBJ1-4, reads DVKVTQSSRYLVKRTGEKVFLECVQDMDHENMFWYRQDPGLGLRLIYFSYDVKMKEKGDIPEGYSVSREKKERFSLILESASTNQTSMYLCAIYSGVEEKLFFGSGTQLSVL.

J is TRBJ2-3 and V is TRBV28; 7 bases match TRBD1. This CDR3 contains 14 residues. The trim removed 6 bases at V and 4 bases at J, leaving 7 bases unmatched. Germline lookup yields CDR1 MDHEN and CDR2 SYDVKM. CDR3 nucleotide sequence: TGTGCCAGCAGGTTAACAGGGGACGCAGATACGCAGTATTTT. The encoded protein is CASRLTGDADTQYF.

CDR3 coding DNA: TGTGCCAGCAGCCGGACAGGGAATGAGGGAGAGACCCAGTACTTC. Residues: CASSRTGNEGETQYF. The chain has TRBV6-6 and TRBJ2-5; 8 nucleotides align to TRBD1. V was clipped by 6 bases and J by 4 bases; unmatched bases: 10. Germline CDR1 reads MNHNY; CDR2 reads SVGAGI (reference sequence). CDR3 size: 15 residues.

The rearrangement joins TRBV6-5 to TRBJ2-3; 9 nucleotides line up with TRBD2. This CDR3 region has 15 residues. Germline V gene data show CDR1 as MNHEY and CDR2 as SVGAGI. The V and J ends lost 0 bases and 8 bases, in that order; junction bases with no gene match: 6. The CDR3 loop reads CASSYSGREGGTQYF. Here the CDR3 DNA reads TGTGCCAGCAGTTACTCGGGGCGGGAGGGTGGTACGCAGTATTTT.

This chain connects TRBV5-1 to TRBJ2-5; 10 bases agree with TRBD2. Trimming removed 2 bases from V and 7 bases from J; junction bases left unmatched: 8. The CDR3 has 15 amino acids. Germline CDR1 is SGHRS and CDR2 is YFSETQ. The CDR3 is CASSLGLAEVGTQYF. In DNA, the CDR3 is TGCGCCAGCAGCTTAGGACTAGCGGAGGTTGGGACCCAGTACTTC.